The rows below give T cell receptor beta chains drawn from one sample of a study of blood T cells in healthy people across ages. TCRdb reprocessed the 5' RACE reads via MiXCR and lists one record per CDR3 protein. The sample has about 760,000 distinct CDR3 sequences, roughly three fifths seen once; the top ten hold 25% to 30%. Sequencing was carried out using blood. The receptors here all came from a man in his forties or fifties in good health. CDR3s include the opening cysteine and the closing phenylalanine or tryptophan. The D gene is left open where the match is weak. The size entry is marked missing in some rows and otherwise reads once, few, many or a size class.

D: TRBD2
size: NA
J: TRBJ2-7
V: TRBV29-1
CDR3: CSVRLAGNNEQYF
DNA: TGCAGCGTTAGACTAGCGGGAAACAATGAGCAGTACTTC

D: NA
size: NA
J: TRBJ2-7
V: TRBV10-3
CDR3: CAIGGPTTYEQYF
DNA: TGTGCCATCGGGGGACCAACCACCTACGAGCAGTACTTC

D: TRBD2
size: NA
J: TRBJ2-1
V: TRBV12-3/TRBV12-4
CDR3: CASSQYLRGGNCEQFF
DNA: TGTGCCAGCAGTCAATATTTGCGGGGGGGCAACTGTGAGCAGTTCTTC

D: NA
size: NA
J: TRBJ2-7
V: TRBV20-1
CDR3: CSASDSRSYEQYF
DNA: TGCAGTGCGTCAGATTCAAGGTCCTACGAGCAGTACTTC

D: TRBD1
size: few
J: TRBJ1-2
V: TRBV4-3
CDR3: CASSHRTGGYTF
DNA: TGCGCCAGCAGCCACCGGACAGGAGGCTACACCTTC

D: NA
size: NA
J: TRBJ2-1
V: TRBV6-2/TRBV6-3
CDR3: CASSRRGGVRGDREQFF
DNA: TGTGCCAGCAGCCGGCGGGGAGGAGTAAGGGGTGATCGAGAGCAGTTCTTC

D: NA
size: NA
J: TRBJ1-2
V: TRBV28
CDR3: CASTQSQGRGVFGYTF
DNA: TGTGCCAGCACTCAATCCCAGGGGAGGGGAGTCTTTGGCTACACCTTC

D: NA
size: few
J: TRBJ1-6
V: TRBV13
CDR3: CASSLTRQTYYSPLHF
DNA: TGTGCCAGCAGCTTGACTCGACAGACTTATTATTCACCCCTCCACTTT

D: NA
size: NA
J: TRBJ1-2
V: TRBV30
CDR3: CAWSDAGLGYTF
DNA: TGTGCCTGGAGTGATGCGGGATTGGGCTACACCTTC

D: TRBD1
size: few
J: TRBJ1-2
V: TRBV7-9
CDR3: CASSSLQGPANYGYTF
DNA: TGTGCCAGCAGCTCCTTACAGGGGCCAGCTAACTATGGCTACACCTTC

D: NA
size: many
J: TRBJ2-5
V: TRBV5-1
CDR3: CASSLSETQYF
DNA: TGTGCCAGCAGTTTATCAGAGACCCAGTACTTC

D: TRBD2
size: few
J: TRBJ2-3
V: TRBV3-1
CDR3: CASSPGLAGGSDTQYF
DNA: TGTGCCAGCAGCCCGGGACTAGCGGGGGGGTCAGATACGCAGTATTTT

D: NA
size: NA
J: TRBJ2-1
V: TRBV27
CDR3: CASRSRDGEGNEQFF
DNA: TGTGCCAGCAGATCCCGCGACGGGGAAGGGAATGAGCAGTTCTTC

D: NA
size: NA
J: TRBJ1-2
V: TRBV7-3
CDR3: CASSSPGSRDGYTF
DNA: TGTGCCAGCAGTTCTCCGGGGTCGCGGGATGGCTACACCTTC

D: TRBD1
size: NA
J: TRBJ1-1
V: TRBV7-3
CDR3: CASSRDRFSAEAFF
DNA: TGTGCCAGCAGCCGGGACAGATTCTCCGCTGAAGCTTTCTTT

D: TRBD1
size: NA
J: TRBJ1-2
V: TRBV29-1
CDR3: CSVETGAGYGYTF
DNA: TGCAGCGTTGAGACAGGGGCGGGTTATGGCTACACCTTC

D: NA
size: once
J: TRBJ1-2
V: TRBV12-3/TRBV12-4
CDR3: CASSLSAYYGYTF
DNA: TGTGCCAGCAGTTTGTCAGCTTACTATGGCTACACCTTC

D: NA
size: NA
J: TRBJ2-3
V: TRBV3-1
CDR3: CASSQEGVSTDTQYF
DNA: TGTGCCAGCAGCCAAGAGGGGGTAAGCACAGATACGCAGTATTTT

D: TRBD1
size: NA
J: TRBJ1-2
V: TRBV7-2
CDR3: CASSYTGGADGYTF
DNA: TGTGCCAGCAGCTACACAGGGGGCGCAGATGGCTACACCTTC

D: NA
size: NA
J: TRBJ2-3
V: TRBV5-4
CDR3: CASSLGQTGWADTQYF
DNA: TGTGCCAGCAGCCTCGGGCAGACCGGGTGGGCAGATACGCAGTATTTT

D: NA
size: many
J: TRBJ1-6
V: TRBV18
CDR3: CASTTMTGRNSPLHF
DNA: TGTGCCAGCACGACAATGACAGGACGGAATTCACCCCTCCACTTT

D: NA
size: NA
J: TRBJ2-7
V: TRBV20-1
CDR3: CSAPLLGAASEQYF
DNA: TGCAGTGCACCCCTACTAGGGGCTGCGAGTGAGCAGTACTTC

D: TRBD2
size: few
J: TRBJ2-5
V: TRBV7-2
CDR3: CASSFGLVSETQYF
DNA: TGTGCCAGCAGCTTCGGACTAGTCTCTGAGACCCAGTACTTC

D: NA
size: NA
J: TRBJ2-3
V: TRBV9
CDR3: CAPQNSPLCDTQYF
DNA: TGTGCCCCTCAGAATTCCCCACTGTGCGATACGCAGTATTTT

D: TRBD2
size: NA
J: TRBJ2-5
V: TRBV28
CDR3: CASSLGSGGARPQYF
DNA: TGTGCCAGTAGTTTAGGTAGCGGGGGGGCCCGCCCCCAGTACTTC

D: NA
size: NA
J: TRBJ2-3
V: TRBV20-1
CDR3: CSALSNSGTDTQYF
DNA: TGCAGTGCTTTATCGAACTCCGGCACAGATACGCAGTATTTT

D: NA
size: NA
J: TRBJ2-1
V: TRBV11-3
CDR3: CASSLRQGGEQFF
DNA: TGTGCCAGCAGCCTTAGACAGGGAGGTGAGCAGTTCTTC

D: TRBD2
size: NA
J: TRBJ2-1
V: TRBV27
CDR3: CASNPHGAGVNEQFF
DNA: TGTGCCAGCAACCCGCATGGCGCGGGAGTCAATGAGCAGTTCTTC

D: NA
size: few
J: TRBJ2-3
V: TRBV15
CDR3: CATSRDPPDTQYF
DNA: TGTGCCACCAGCAGAGACCCCCCAGATACGCAGTATTTT

D: NA
size: NA
J: TRBJ1-2
V: TRBV7-2
CDR3: CASSPRTVRYGYTF
DNA: TGTGCCAGCAGCCCCAGGACAGTTAGGTATGGCTACACCTTC

D: NA
size: few
J: TRBJ2-7
V: TRBV4-3
CDR3: CASSQESASIYEQYF
DNA: TGCGCCAGCAGCCAAGAATCAGCGTCGATCTACGAGCAGTACTTC

D: TRBD2
size: NA
J: TRBJ2-1
V: TRBV7-2
CDR3: CASSSLAGGYNEQFF
DNA: TGTGCCAGCAGTTCTCTAGCGGGAGGCTACAATGAGCAGTTCTTC

D: NA
size: NA
J: TRBJ2-1
V: TRBV12-3/TRBV12-4
CDR3: CASSLVVQEQFF
DNA: TGTGCCAGCAGTTTAGTGGTTCAGGAGCAGTTCTTC

D: TRBD1
size: NA
J: TRBJ1-1
V: TRBV6-2/TRBV6-3
CDR3: CASSKLRDRGNTEAFF
DNA: TGTGCCAGCAGCAAACTCCGGGACAGGGGCAACACTGAAGCTTTCTTT

D: NA
size: NA
J: TRBJ2-3
V: TRBV4-1
CDR3: CASSHVDGTTDTQYF
DNA: TGCGCCAGCAGCCACGTTGACGGGACCACAGATACGCAGTATTTT

D: TRBD2
size: few
J: TRBJ2-1
V: TRBV5-1
CDR3: CASSSTGLAGGRSYNEQFF
DNA: TGCGCCAGCAGCTCCACAGGACTAGCGGGGGGGCGCTCCTACAATGAGCAGTTCTTC

D: TRBD1
size: NA
J: TRBJ2-7
V: TRBV7-2
CDR3: CTSSSQWDRGRDEQYF
DNA: TGTACCAGCAGCTCACAGTGGGACAGGGGGAGAGACGAGCAGTACTTC

D: NA
size: NA
J: TRBJ2-7
V: TRBV28
CDR3: CASTKGVYEQYF
DNA: TGTGCCAGCACGAAAGGGGTCTACGAGCAGTACTTC

D: NA
size: NA
J: TRBJ2-3
V: TRBV7-6
CDR3: CASSPGTLGKLGHTQYF
DNA: TGTGCCAGCAGCCCCGGGACTTTGGGGAAGCTGGGACATACGCAGTATTTT

D: TRBD1
size: NA
J: TRBJ2-3
V: TRBV7-2
CDR3: CASSLAGTGVTDTQYF
DNA: TGTGCCAGCAGCTTAGCGGGAACAGGGGTTACAGATACGCAGTATTTT

D: NA
size: NA
J: TRBJ1-4
V: TRBV20-1
CDR3: CSAEDGDRFKNEKLFF
DNA: TGCAGTGCTGAGGACGGGGACCGATTTAAAAATGAAAAACTGTTTTTT

D: NA
size: few
J: TRBJ2-7
V: TRBV7-6
CDR3: CASSSRSSGRLDSYEQYF
DNA: TGTGCCAGCAGCTCCAGGTCGAGCGGCAGGCTTGATAGCTACGAGCAGTACTTC

D: TRBD2
size: NA
J: TRBJ2-1
V: TRBV20-1
CDR3: CSADRGAYNEQFF
DNA: TGCAGTGCCGATCGGGGGGCCTACAATGAGCAGTTCTTC

D: NA
size: NA
J: TRBJ2-1
V: TRBV4-2
CDR3: CASSQDLVLLSSEQFF
DNA: TGTGCCAGCAGCCAAGATCTGGTGCTATTGAGCAGTGAGCAGTTCTTC

D: NA
size: NA
J: TRBJ2-7
V: TRBV5-5
CDR3: CASSLEWTTATYGQYF
DNA: TGTGCCAGCAGCTTGGAGTGGACCACAGCGACCTACGGACAGTACTTC

D: NA
size: NA
J: TRBJ2-1
V: TRBV4-2
CDR3: CASSHTRLNEQFF
DNA: TGTGCCAGCAGCCACACCAGACTCAATGAGCAGTTCTTC

D: TRBD1
size: NA
J: TRBJ1-2
V: TRBV15
CDR3: CATSRAQDRGYGYTF
DNA: TGTGCCACCAGCAGAGCTCAGGACAGGGGCTATGGCTACACCTTC

D: TRBD1
size: once
J: TRBJ1-4
V: TRBV27
CDR3: CASSPRTGREKLFF
DNA: TGTGCCAGCAGTCCAAGGACAGGGAGAGAAAAACTGTTTTTT

D: NA
size: NA
J: TRBJ1-2
V: TRBV6-1
CDR3: CASRGISASLGNYGYTF
DNA: TGTGCCAGCAGAGGTATCAGTGCGTCTTTGGGAAACTATGGCTACACCTTC

D: NA
size: once
J: TRBJ1-4
V: TRBV6-2/TRBV6-3
CDR3: CTSSLPPGLTNEKLFF
DNA: TGTACCAGCAGCCTTCCTCCGGGACTGACTAATGAAAAACTGTTTTTT

D: NA
size: NA
J: TRBJ2-5
V: TRBV30
CDR3: CAGGAEETQYF
DNA: TGTGCCGGAGGGGCGGAAGAGACCCAGTACTTC

D: NA
size: NA
J: TRBJ2-7
V: TRBV20-1
CDR3: CSARVTGLYEQYF
DNA: TGCAGTGCTAGAGTTACAGGGCTGTACGAGCAGTACTTC